Listed below are T cell receptor beta chains from one sample, sequenced in a study of shared clonotypes between healthy human individuals. The repertoire was sequenced with immunoSEQ multiplex PCR; TCRdb's copy has only in-frame clones and lacks some. The sample has more than 2 million clones, 85% to 95% seen once; the top ten hold roughly 0.13%. The material sequenced was naive CD4+ T cells sorted from blood. These receptors all stem from a man younger than 35 in good health. Both conserved end residues are part of each CDR3. A D gene is named only where the DNA matches it firmly. Clone size is shown for a subset of rows, as once, few, many or a class of expanded clone.

NA	NA	TRBJ1-1	TRBV6-5	CASRYLQGNTEAFF
NA	NA	TRBJ1-2	TRBV5-4	CASSLLTENYGYTF
TRBD2	NA	TRBJ2-3	TRBV5-1	CASSLGSGGPDTQYF
TRBD2	NA	TRBJ2-3	TRBV19	CASLPTSGKTDTQYF
NA	NA	TRBJ2-4	TRBV27	CASSLSGVAKNIQYF
NA	NA	TRBJ1-3	TRBV2	CASRATSSGNTIYF
NA	NA	TRBJ2-7	TRBV6-5	CASSYSYRSSYEQYF
NA	NA	TRBJ1-1	TRBV2	CASLRELSTEAFF
NA	NA	TRBJ2-2	TRBV7-3	CASSRGTLLSGELFF
NA	NA	TRBJ1-5	TRBV6-1	CASSEGQVGVGNQPQHF
TRBD1	NA	TRBJ2-7	TRBV28	CASSLYRTGGSGEQYF
TRBD1	NA	TRBJ1-5	TRBV30	CAWSPLGGQGDQPQHF
NA	once	TRBJ2-1	TRBV6-5	CASRLRVGEQFF
NA	NA	TRBJ2-1	TRBV30	CAWSVLNWNSYNEQFF
NA	NA	TRBJ1-2	TRBV10-3	CAISEGQGARYTF
TRBD2	NA	TRBJ2-5	TRBV7-3	CASSSLRLAGVETQYF
NA	NA	TRBJ2-3	TRBV6-6	CASSYQGTNTDTQYF
NA	NA	TRBJ2-5	TRBV10-3	CAISKGRHQGETQYF
NA	NA	TRBJ1-2	TRBV15	CATSRGGLNYGYTF
NA	NA	TRBJ2-3	TRBV27	CASSLTVSTDTQYF
NA	NA	TRBJ1-4	TRBV6-6	CASTPGGAKEKLFF
TRBD1	NA	TRBJ2-2	TRBV7-8	CASSLGQGTGELFF
NA	NA	TRBJ1-1	TRBV5-4	CASSPSLTVNTEAFF
TRBD2	NA	TRBJ2-5	TRBV5-1	CASSLVAGGTETQYF
NA	NA	TRBJ2-1	TRBV11-3	CASSLDTGYNEQFF
NA	NA	TRBJ1-1	TRBV30	CAWETGYTEAFF
NA	NA	TRBJ2-1	TRBV7-9	CASSLDQNEQFF
NA	once	TRBJ2-5	TRBV10-1	CASGARTNRFRETQYF
NA	NA	TRBJ1-3	TRBV6-1	CASSEFATGRNTIYF
NA	NA	TRBJ2-7	TRBV28	CASSLNGLSYEQYF
NA	NA	TRBJ1-2	TRBV4-2	CASSQDGRGDYGYTF
TRBD2	NA	TRBJ2-7	TRBV9	CASSVDGTSVAYEQYF
NA	once	TRBJ2-5	TRBV27	CASLKRTPQETQYF
TRBD1	NA	TRBJ2-7	TRBV18	CASSLDRGAYEQYF
NA	NA	TRBJ2-1	TRBV29-1	CSVEAPLYQDSEQFF
NA	NA	TRBJ2-3	TRBV9	CASSVARTSTDTQYF
TRBD1	NA	TRBJ2-6	TRBV6-1	CASIRDRSGANVLTF